The source of this TCR beta chain is a study of blood T cells in healthy people across ages. Study findings and constraints: Strong correlation linked observed beta diversity and percent naive T cells. Calculation of diversity from one million T cells yielded estimates considered to be underestimates.

As to this clonotype: Its antigen is unknown.

The people who gave samples were healthy Caucasians from Russia, aged roughly 6 to 100. Primers used in a second PCR of about 7 to 12 cycles were a sample-barcoded 5' primer and a J-beta primer mix. TCRdb analysed the 5' RACE reads with MiXCR anew, one entry per CDR3 protein. The table includes hundreds of thousands of distinct CDR3 sequences, less than 35% detected once. CDR3 length: 14 amino acids. Trimming took off 3 bases at V and 7 bases at J, with 15 bases between the two ends. Germline assignment: CDR1 LNHDA and CDR2 SQIVND (reference sequence). The V and J genes are TRBV19 and TRBJ2-5; D is ambiguous. The clonotype originates from a woman older than 75 in good health. The material sequenced was blood. CDR3 protein: CASSIVPVNGTQYF. DNA of the CDR3: TGTGCCAGTAGTATCGTACCGGTAAATGGGACCCAGTACTTC.